The rows below give T cell receptor beta chains drawn from one sample of a study of Ad26.COV2.S vaccination and SARS-CoV-2 variants. Repertoires were generated with immunoSEQ multiplex PCR, while TCRdb's copy carries only in-frame clones and drops some. The sample includes fewer than 800,000 clones, roughly 90% of them seen just once. The material was peripheral blood, obtained in a trial of Ad26.COV2.S vaccine versus placebo. Source of these receptors: a person aged 18-60 years who received the Ad26.COV2.S COVID-19 vaccine or a placebo. The CDR3 runs from the conserved cysteine through the conserved F or W. A D gene is named only where the DNA matches it firmly. Part of the rows lack a size; the others show once, few, many or a class for expanded clones.

TRBV9	.	TRBD2	TRBJ2-1	CASSPASGVSYNEQFF	TGTGCCAGCAGTCCCGCTAGCGGGGTTTCCTACAATGAGCAGTTCTTC
TRBV6-6	.	TRBD1	TRBJ1-5	CASSFSGTGNQPQHF	TGTGCCAGCAGTTTCTCCGGGACAGGCAATCAGCCCCAGCATTTT
TRBV20-1	.	TRBD1	TRBJ2-6	CSASGQALFSGANVLTF	TGCAGTGCTAGTGGACAGGCCCTTTTCTCTGGGGCCAACGTCCTGACTTTC
TRBV18	.	.	TRBJ2-7	CASSRGSYEQYF	TGTGCCAGCTCACGGGGAAGTTACGAGCAGTACTTC
TRBV30	.	TRBD2	TRBJ2-1	CACTIAGGSYNEQFF	TGTGCCTGTACTATAGCGGGAGGCTCCTACAATGAGCAGTTCTTC
TRBV5-4	.	.	TRBJ1-2	CASSSRWEGMGGYTF	TGTGCCAGCAGCTCCCGTTGGGAGGGGATGGGTGGCTACACCTTC
TRBV19	.	TRBD1	TRBJ1-1	CATRQGSTEAFF	TGTGCCACCCGACAGGGTAGCACTGAAGCTTTCTTT
TRBV30	.	.	TRBJ2-5	CAWSGQARGTQYF	TGTGCCTGGAGTGGGCAGGCGAGGGGGACCCAGTACTTC
TRBV5-4	.	.	TRBJ2-2	CAVNRANTGELFF	TGTGCCGTGAACAGGGCCAACACCGGGGAGCTGTTTTTT
TRBV6-5	.	.	TRBJ1-1	CASRTLGANTEAFF	TGTGCCAGCAGGACCCTTGGGGCGAACACTGAAGCTTTCTTT
TRBV5-1	.	.	TRBJ2-5	CASSLEGVQETQYF	TGCGCCAGCAGCTTGGAAGGGGTCCAAGAGACCCAGTACTTC
TRBV4-2	.	TRBD2	TRBJ2-6	CASSQAWDYYSGANVLTF	TGTGCCAGCAGCCAGGCTTGGGACTACTACTCTGGGGCCAACGTCCTGACTTTC
TRBV10-3	.	TRBD1	TRBJ1-6	CAISSGQIQGLNSPLHF	TGTGCCATCAGTTCCGGACAAATACAGGGGCTAAATTCACCCCTCCACTTT
TRBV5-6	.	.	TRBJ2-7	CASSFQGSYEQYF	TGTGCCAGCAGCTTCCAGGGTTCCTACGAGCAGTACTTC
TRBV11-2	.	.	TRBJ1-3	CASSPINGVSGNTIYF	TGTGCCAGCAGCCCGATAAACGGGGTTTCTGGAAACACCATATATTTT
TRBV30	.	.	TRBJ1-4	CAWSVRGEGGKLFF	TGTGCCTGGAGTGTAAGGGGGGAAGGGGGAAAACTGTTTTTT
TRBV5-4	.	.	TRBJ2-1	CASSWLLRSSYNEQFF	TGTGCCAGCAGCTGGCTCCTTCGGAGCTCCTACAATGAGCAGTTCTTC
TRBV9	.	TRBD1	TRBJ1-3	CASSPHSRTGGGNTIYF	TGTGCCAGCAGCCCCCACTCTAGGACAGGGGGTGGAAACACCATATATTTT
TRBV4-3	.	TRBD1	TRBJ1-2	CASSQDPGQGPGYTF	TGCGCCAGCAGCCAAGATCCCGGACAGGGGCCGGGCTACACCTTC
TRBV24-1	.	.	TRBJ2-2	CATSDPHREFVGELFF	TGTGCCACCAGTGACCCACACCGGGAGTTCGTCGGGGAGCTGTTTTTT
TRBV3-1/TRBV3-2	.	.	TRBJ2-1	CASSQEDLSYNEQFF	TGTGCCAGCAGCCAAGAAGACCTCTCCTACAATGAGCAGTTCTTC
TRBV6-6	.	.	TRBJ1-2	CASSYSRPQGYTF	TGTGCCAGCAGTTACTCGAGGCCCCAGGGCTACACCTTC
TRBV5-1	.	TRBD1	TRBJ1-1	CASRGQGNTEAFF	TGCGCCAGCAGGGGACAGGGGAACACTGAAGCTTTCTTT
TRBV7-2	.	.	TRBJ2-1	CASSLGAMAKQFF	TGTGCCAGCAGCTTAGGCGCTATGGCTAAGCAGTTCTTC
TRBV5-4	.	TRBD2	TRBJ2-1	CASSPGLAPPRGEFF	TGTGCCAGCAGCCCGGGACTAGCGCCCCCCCGGGGGGAGTTCTTC
TRBV12-3/TRBV12-4	once	.	TRBJ1-2	CASSLRRIYGYTF	TGTGCCAGCAGTTTACGACGGATCTATGGCTACACCTTC
TRBV5-1	.	.	TRBJ2-5	CASSLRGGQASETQYF	TGCGCCAGCAGCCTCCGGGGGGGACAGGCCTCGGAGACCCAGTACTTC
TRBV7-9	.	.	TRBJ2-2	CASSRDRQGKNTGELFF	TGTGCCAGCAGCCGAGATAGGCAGGGAAAGAACACCGGGGAGCTGTTTTTT
TRBV14	.	.	TRBJ1-3	CASSQGTPGNTIYF	TGTGCCAGCAGCCAGGGGACTCCCGGAAACACCATATATTTT
TRBV7-9	once	.	TRBJ1-1	CASSLGAGGFAGTEAFF	TGTGCCAGCAGCTTAGGTGCAGGAGGATTTGCAGGCACTGAAGCTTTCTTT
TRBV27	.	.	TRBJ1-4	CASSLRGAEKLFF	TGTGCCAGCAGTTTGAGGGGAGCTGAAAAACTGTTTTTT